This T cell receptor beta chain was sequenced for a study of regulatory T cells in long-lasting Graves disease (dated by TCRdb to about 2021). About the investigation overall: To count as having persistent Graves' disease, a patient had to have received antithyroid drug treatment for over 5 years with TSH receptor autoantibodies remaining persistently positive. Persistent Graves' disease patients were compared with newly diagnosed Graves' disease patients by peripheral blood TCR sequencing and RNA sequencing. The study took place in China and was registered as a clinical trial. A total of about 35 samples underwent TCR sequencing, from about 13 patients with persistent Graves' disease and some 20 patients with newly diagnosed Graves' disease. On average, persistent Graves' disease patients in the clinical cohort had been on antithyroid drugs for about 10 years. What the study reported, not specific to this receptor: TRBV28, TRBJ1-2 and TRBJ2-5 were preferentially used in persistent disease, while TRBV20-1 and TRBJ2-1 were favored in newly diagnosed disease. Only peripheral blood was studied, because thyroid tissue, the primary lesion, was inaccessible. More public clonotypes were shared among persistent patients (under 3,000) than among newly diagnosed patients (966). Compared with newly diagnosed patients, patients with persistent Graves' disease had lower TCR Shannon entropy and fewer highly expanded clones, which suggests clonal expansion. Sequencing and analysis were limited to the TCR beta chain. The authors noted that the small sample size was a limitation that may lower accuracy.

Points on this clonotype: Its binding antigen is unknown. This probably arose from a read error, given a far larger clone one base away.

Library prep was done by multiplex PCR. Sequencing was performed on an Illumina HiSeq 4000. To build TCR beta libraries, CDR3 regions were amplified by Arm-PCR using iRepertoire HTBI primers. Before sequencing, the PCR products underwent gel purification. As for how the authors treated the data: Gene usage analysis of CDR3 amino acid clonotypes used the 55 to 80 TRBV and around 13 TRBJ segments found across samples. Filtered high-quality paired reads were merged into contigs using COPE and FqMerger. BLAST was used to align contigs to IMGT TRBV, TRBD and TRBJ reference genes, and CDR3 was defined according to IMGT. Clonotypes above 0.1% frequency were classified as highly expanded clones. Repertoire diversity was measured by Shannon entropy, and V-J evenness by the Gini coefficient. A clonotype was considered public if more than one individual shared it. Using fastp trimming at Q25 and MiXCR clonotype assembly, TCRdb reanalyzed the public sequencing data and kept in-frame beta chains. One record per CDR3 amino acid sequence lists the most common genes and DNA. The V and J calls were not made by the authors but by TCRdb's processing. Here the sample has 300,000 to 500,000 distinct CDR3 sequences; less than 25% occur a single time. The top ten constitute roughly 20% of the sample.

The label giving this sample's time point can be read as: persistent/refractory GD, antithyroid drugs over 5 years with positive TRAb. For both TCR sequencing and RNA sequencing, RNA was extracted from PBMCs in TRIzol. Graves' disease was diagnosed according to American Thyroid Association guidelines. The patients came from an endocrinology department in Xi'an, China. From each patient, nine milliliters of peripheral blood was collected into an EDTA anticoagulant tube. Ficoll Paque Plus density gradient separation was used to isolate PBMCs, and no further T cell sorting was performed. RNA quality was checked with an Agilent 2100 Bioanalyzer and agarose gel, and concentration with a NanoDrop 2000. Between the V and J ends, shortened by 6 bases and 6 bases respectively, the junction contains 19 bases. The cysteine opens and the phenylalanine closes a CDR3 of 15 amino acids. The kept DNA is CDR3 alone, 45 bases in frame from the first base. Reading the germline V gene gives CDR1 KGHDR and CDR2 SFDVKD.

Sample: peripheral blood mononuclear cells (PBMCs), taken when the disease was refractory, from a patient treated with antithyroid drugs. The TCR was taken from a female donor with Graves disease. The chain couples TRBV24-1 to TRBJ1-2; the D region possibly corresponds to TRBD1 (5 bases align). In nucleotide form, the sequence is TGTGCCACCAGTTTATCAAGGGGCCTCCTGAATGGCTACACCTTC. It translates as CATSLSRGLLNGYTF.